This TCR beta chain was captured in a study of T cells in Graves' hyperthyroidism and ophthalmopathy. Germline-derived CDR1 and CDR2 are MNHEY and SVGAGI. The CDR3 is 16 residues long. V gave up 6 bases and J gave up 1 base, with 15 bases separating them. Using RNA transcripts as the source, TCR beta CDR3 regions were amplified. A set of HTBI primers served as the primers for a first-round RT-PCR of the TCR CDR3. TCRdb fed the multiplex PCR reads into MiXCR, producing one record per CDR3 protein. The sample has hundreds of thousands of distinct CDR3 sequences, around 45% seen once. The source is a woman aged 18-30 years with Graves' hyperthyroidism. The sample consisted of peripheral blood or thyroid tissue (not recorded which). The V call is TRBV6-5, the J call TRBJ2-2; D unresolved. The CDR3 loop is CASSYARLENTGELFF. DNA for the CDR3: TGTGCCAGCAGCTACGCCCGACTCGAGAACACCGGGGAGCTGTTTTTT.